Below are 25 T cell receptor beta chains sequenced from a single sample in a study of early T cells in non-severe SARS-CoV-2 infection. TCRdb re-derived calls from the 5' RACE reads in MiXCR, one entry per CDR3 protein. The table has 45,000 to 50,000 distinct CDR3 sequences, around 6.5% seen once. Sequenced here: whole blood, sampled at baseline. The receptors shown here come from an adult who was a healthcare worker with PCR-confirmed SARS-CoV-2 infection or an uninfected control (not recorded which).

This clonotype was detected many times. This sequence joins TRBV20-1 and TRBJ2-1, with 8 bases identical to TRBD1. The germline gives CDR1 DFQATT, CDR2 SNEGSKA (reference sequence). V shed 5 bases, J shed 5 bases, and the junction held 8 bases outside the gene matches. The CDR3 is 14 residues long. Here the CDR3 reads CSASTGTGHNEQFF. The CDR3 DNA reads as TGCAGTGCTTCAACCGGGACAGGCCACAATGAGCAGTTCTTC.

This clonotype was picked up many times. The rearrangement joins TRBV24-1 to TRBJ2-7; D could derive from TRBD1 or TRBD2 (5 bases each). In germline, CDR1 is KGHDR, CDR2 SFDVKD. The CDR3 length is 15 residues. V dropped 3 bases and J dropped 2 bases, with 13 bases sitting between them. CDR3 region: CATSDPRDRTYEQYF. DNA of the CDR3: TGTGCCACCAGTGATCCCCGGGACCGTACCTACGAGCAGTACTTC.

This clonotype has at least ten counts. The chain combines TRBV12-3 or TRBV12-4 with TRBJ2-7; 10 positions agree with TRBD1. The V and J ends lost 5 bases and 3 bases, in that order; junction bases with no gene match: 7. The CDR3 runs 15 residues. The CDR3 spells CASSPGQGDLYEQYF. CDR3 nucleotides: TGTGCCAGCAGTCCTGGACAGGGGGACCTCTACGAGCAGTACTTC.

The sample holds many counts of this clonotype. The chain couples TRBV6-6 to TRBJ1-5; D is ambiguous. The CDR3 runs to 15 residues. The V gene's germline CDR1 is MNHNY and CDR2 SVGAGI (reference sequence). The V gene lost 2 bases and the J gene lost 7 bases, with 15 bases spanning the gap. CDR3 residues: CASSYQWGLWQPQHF. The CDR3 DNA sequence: TGTGCCAGCAGTTACCAATGGGGTCTATGGCAGCCCCAGCATTTT.

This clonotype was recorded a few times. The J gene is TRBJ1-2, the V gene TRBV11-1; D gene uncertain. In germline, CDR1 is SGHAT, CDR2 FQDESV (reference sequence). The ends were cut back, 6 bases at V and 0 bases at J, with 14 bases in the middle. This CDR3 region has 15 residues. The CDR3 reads CASSYGRGANYGYTF. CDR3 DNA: TGTGCCAGCAGTTACGGACGGGGAGCTAACTATGGCTACACCTTC.

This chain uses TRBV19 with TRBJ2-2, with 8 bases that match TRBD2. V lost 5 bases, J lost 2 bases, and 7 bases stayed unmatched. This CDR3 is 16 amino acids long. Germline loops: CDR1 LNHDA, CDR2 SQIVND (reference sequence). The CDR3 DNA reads TGTGCCAGTAGTGGAGAGACTAGCGAAAACACCGGGGAGCTGTTTTTT. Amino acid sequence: CASSGETSENTGELFF.

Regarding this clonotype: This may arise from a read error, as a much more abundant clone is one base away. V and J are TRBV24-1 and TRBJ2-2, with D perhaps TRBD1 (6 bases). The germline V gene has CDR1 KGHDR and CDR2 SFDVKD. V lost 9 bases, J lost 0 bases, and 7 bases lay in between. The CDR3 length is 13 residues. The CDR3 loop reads CATSGANTGELFF. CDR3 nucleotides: TGTGCCACCTCAGGGGCGAACACCGGGGAGCTGTTTTTT.

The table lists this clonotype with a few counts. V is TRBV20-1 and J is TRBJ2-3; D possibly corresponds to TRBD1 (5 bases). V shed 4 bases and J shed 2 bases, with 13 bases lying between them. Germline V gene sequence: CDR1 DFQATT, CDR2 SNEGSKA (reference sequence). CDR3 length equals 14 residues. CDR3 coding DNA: TGCAGTGCTAAACGACAGTCAACCACAGATACGCAGTATTTT. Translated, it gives CSAKRQSTTDTQYF.

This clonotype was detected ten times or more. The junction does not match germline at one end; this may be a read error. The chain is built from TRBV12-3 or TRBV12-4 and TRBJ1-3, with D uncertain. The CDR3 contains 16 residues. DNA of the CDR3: TGTGCCAGCAGTATAGCAAGTGGGAGGCCTGGAAACACCATATATTTT. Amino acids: CASSIASGRPGNTIYF.

The CDR3 DNA sequence: TGTGCCAGCAGTGAAAATCGGGCAGATACGCAGTATTTT. This codes for CASSENRADTQYF. V gene TRBV2 combines with J gene TRBJ2-3; D is ambiguous. Per the germline V gene, CDR1 is SNHLY and CDR2 is FYNNEI. Trimming removed 2 bases from V and 4 bases from J, with 7 bases in between. The CDR3 length is 13 residues. Full variable domain (remainder filled in from reference TRBV2 and TRBJ2-3): EPEVTQTPSHQVTQMGQEVILRCVPISNHLYFYWYRQILGQKVEFLVSFYNNEISEKSEIFDDQFSVERPDGSNFTLKIRSTKLEDSAMYFCASSENRADTQYFGPGTRLTVL.

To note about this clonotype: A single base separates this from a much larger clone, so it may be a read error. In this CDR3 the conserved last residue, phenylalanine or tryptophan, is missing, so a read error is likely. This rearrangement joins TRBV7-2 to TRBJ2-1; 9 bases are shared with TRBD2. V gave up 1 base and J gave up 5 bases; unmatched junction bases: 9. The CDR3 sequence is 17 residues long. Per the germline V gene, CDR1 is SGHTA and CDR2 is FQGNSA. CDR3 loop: CASSLDRPIAGDNEQFL. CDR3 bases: TGTGCCAGCAGCTTAGATAGGCCGATAGCGGGGGACAATGAGCAGTTCCTC.

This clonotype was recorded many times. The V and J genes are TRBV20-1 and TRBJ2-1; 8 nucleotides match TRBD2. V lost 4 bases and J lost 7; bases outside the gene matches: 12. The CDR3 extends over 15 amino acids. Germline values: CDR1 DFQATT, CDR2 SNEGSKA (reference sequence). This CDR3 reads CSATPDGGVGNEQFF. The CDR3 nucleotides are TGCAGTGCTACCCCAGACGGGGGGGTAGGAAATGAGCAGTTCTTC.

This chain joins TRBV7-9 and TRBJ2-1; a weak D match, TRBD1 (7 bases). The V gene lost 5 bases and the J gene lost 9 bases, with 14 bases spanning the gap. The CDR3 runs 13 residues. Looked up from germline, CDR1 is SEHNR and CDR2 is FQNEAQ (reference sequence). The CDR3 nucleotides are TGTGCCAGCAGCCTGGAGGGGGCCAGTGAGCAGTTCTTC. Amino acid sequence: CASSLEGASEQFF.

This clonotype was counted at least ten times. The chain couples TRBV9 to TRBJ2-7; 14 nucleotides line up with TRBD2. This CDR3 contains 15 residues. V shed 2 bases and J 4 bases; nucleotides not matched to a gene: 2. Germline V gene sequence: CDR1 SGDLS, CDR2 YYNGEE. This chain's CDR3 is CASSVGLAGGYEQYF. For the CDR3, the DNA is TGTGCCAGCAGCGTCGGACTAGCGGGGGGATACGAGCAGTACTTC.

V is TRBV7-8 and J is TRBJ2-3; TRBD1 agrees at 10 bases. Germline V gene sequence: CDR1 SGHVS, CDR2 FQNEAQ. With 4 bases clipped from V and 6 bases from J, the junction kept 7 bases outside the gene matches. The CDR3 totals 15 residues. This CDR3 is CASSSGQGYLDTQYF. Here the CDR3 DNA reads TGTGCCAGCAGCTCGGGACAGGGGTATCTGGATACGCAGTATTTT.

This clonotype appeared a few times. In DNA, the CDR3 is TGTGCCACCCACGAACTCCGAGGCACAGATACGCAGTATTTT. Amino acids: CATHELRGTDTQYF. The V and J genes are TRBV7-3 and TRBJ2-3; D uncertain. Germline assignment: CDR1 SGHTA and CDR2 FQGTGA. CDR3 length: 14 residues. The V and J ends lost 10 bases and 1 base respectively, with 15 bases between them.

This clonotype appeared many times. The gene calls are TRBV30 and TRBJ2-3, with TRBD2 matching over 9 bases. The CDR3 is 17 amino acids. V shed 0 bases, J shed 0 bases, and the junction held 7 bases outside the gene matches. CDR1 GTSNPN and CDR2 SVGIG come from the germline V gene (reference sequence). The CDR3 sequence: CAWSVPGLAGSTDTQYF. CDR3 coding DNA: TGTGCCTGGAGTGTACCGGGCCTAGCGGGAAGCACAGATACGCAGTATTTT.

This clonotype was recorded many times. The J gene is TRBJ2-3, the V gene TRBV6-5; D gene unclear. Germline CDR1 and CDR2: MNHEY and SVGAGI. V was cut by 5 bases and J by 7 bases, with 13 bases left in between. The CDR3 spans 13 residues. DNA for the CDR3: TGTGCCAGCAGTACCCAATTTGAGAATACGCAGTATTTT. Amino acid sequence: CASSTQFENTQYF.

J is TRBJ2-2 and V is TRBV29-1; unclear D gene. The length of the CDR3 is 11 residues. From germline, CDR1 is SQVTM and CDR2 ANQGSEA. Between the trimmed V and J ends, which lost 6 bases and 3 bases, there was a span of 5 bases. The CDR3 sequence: CSVVDTGELFF. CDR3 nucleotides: TGCAGCGTCGTAGACACCGGGGAGCTGTTTTTT.

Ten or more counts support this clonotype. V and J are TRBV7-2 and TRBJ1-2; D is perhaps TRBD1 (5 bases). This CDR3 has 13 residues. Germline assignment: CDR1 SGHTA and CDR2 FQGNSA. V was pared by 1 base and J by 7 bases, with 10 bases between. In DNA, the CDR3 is TGTGCCAGCAGCTTAGAGGGGCTGAGTGGCTACACCTTC. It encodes CASSLEGLSGYTF.

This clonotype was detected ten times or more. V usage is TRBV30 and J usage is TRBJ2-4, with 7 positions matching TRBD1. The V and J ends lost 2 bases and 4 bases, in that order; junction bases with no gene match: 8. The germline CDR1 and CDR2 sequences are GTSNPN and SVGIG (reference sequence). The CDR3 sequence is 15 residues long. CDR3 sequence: CAWSTKRGPKNIQYF. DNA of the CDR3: TGTGCCTGGAGTACCAAAAGGGGGCCAAAAAACATTCAGTACTTC.

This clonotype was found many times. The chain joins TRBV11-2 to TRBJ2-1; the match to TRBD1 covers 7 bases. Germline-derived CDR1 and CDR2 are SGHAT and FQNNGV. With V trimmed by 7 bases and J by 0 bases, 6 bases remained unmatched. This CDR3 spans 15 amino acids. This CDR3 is CASNPTGTSYNEQFF. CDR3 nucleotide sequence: TGTGCCAGCAACCCGACAGGGACCTCCTACAATGAGCAGTTCTTC.

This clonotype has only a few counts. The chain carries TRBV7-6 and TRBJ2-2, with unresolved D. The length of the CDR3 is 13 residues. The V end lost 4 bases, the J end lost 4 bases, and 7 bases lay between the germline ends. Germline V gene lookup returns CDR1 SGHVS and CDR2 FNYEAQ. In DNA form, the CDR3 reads TGTGCCAGCAGCTCCCGCCTCACCGGGGAGCTGTTTTTT. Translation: CASSSRLTGELFF.

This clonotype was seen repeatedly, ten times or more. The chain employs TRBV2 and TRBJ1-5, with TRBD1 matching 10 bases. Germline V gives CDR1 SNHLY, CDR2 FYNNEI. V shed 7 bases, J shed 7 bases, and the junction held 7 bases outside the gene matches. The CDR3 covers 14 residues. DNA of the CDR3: TGTGCCAGCACTGGGACAGGGGAGGGCCAGCCCCAGCATTTT. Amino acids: CASTGTGEGQPQHF.

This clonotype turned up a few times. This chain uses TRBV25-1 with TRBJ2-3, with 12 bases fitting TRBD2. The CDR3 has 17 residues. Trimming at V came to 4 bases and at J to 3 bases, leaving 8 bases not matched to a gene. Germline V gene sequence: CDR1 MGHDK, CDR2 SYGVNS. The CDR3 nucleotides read TGTGCCAGCAGTGCAAATCTCCTAGCGGGGGGGACAGATACGCAGTATTTT. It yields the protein CASSANLLAGGTDTQYF.